This T cell receptor beta chain was sequenced for a study of cytomegalovirus exposure and HLA in healthy donors. Study-wide results and caveats: The dataset shows that most TCR sequences were rare, while some public TCRs occurred in many donors. TCR beta chain V- and J-gene trimming was linked, in a later analysis, to a missense variant in DCLRE1C. It was approximately 150 TCR beta chains that were listed as cytomegalovirus-associated.

This clone occurred a few times. Its antigen is unknown. PCR primers comprised 60 Vbeta and 13 Jbeta primers. Only in-frame clones appear in the TCRdb table, and some are missing; sequencing was by immunoSEQ multiplex PCR. The data hold some 120,000 clones, with around 75% observed a single time. The clonotype comes from a woman aged 30 to 39 in good health and CMV-seronegative. Sequencing input: PBMCs.

The CDR3 region is CASSPVGSNQPQHF. The CDR3 DNA reads TGTGCCAGCAGTCCCGTTGGCAGCAATCAGCCCCAGCATTTT. V gene TRBV27 combines with J gene TRBJ1-5; D not resolved. This CDR3 has 14 amino acids. Trimming pared 5 bases from V and 1 base from J, leaving 9 bases between. The germline gives CDR1 MNHEY, CDR2 SMNVEV (reference sequence).